The 18 T cell receptor beta chains given below trace back to one sample, sequenced in a study of blood T cell repertoires in COVID-19. Profiling relied on immunoSEQ multiplex PCR, and the TCRdb table lists in-frame clones only, not all of them. The sample has about 74,000 clones, roughly nine tenths seen once; the top ten hold roughly a tenth. The sample consisted of peripheral blood. These TCRs come from a human donor in a cohort sampled during active COVID-19.

This rearrangement joins TRBV6-2 or TRBV6-3 to TRBJ2-4; TRBD1 might be the D (5 bases). This CDR3 is 13 amino acids long. V was trimmed by 2 bases and J by 12 bases, leaving 14 bases between them. Germline CDR1 MNHEY, CDR2 SVGEGT. The CDR3, as DNA: TGTGCCAGCAGTTACGGGCTTGTGGGGCATCAGTACTTC. This sequence encodes CASSYGLVGHQYF.

V and J are TRBV12-3 or TRBV12-4 and TRBJ1-5; D perhaps matches TRBD1 (5 bases). The CDR3 consists of 12 residues. The CDR3 is CATGRGDQPQHF. The CDR3 DNA sequence: TGTGCTACGGGCCGGGGGGATCAGCCCCAGCATTTT.

This chain joins TRBV7-9 and TRBJ2-1; TRBD2 might be the D (5 bases). Trimming cost V 2 bases and J 6 bases, with 17 bases left between them. This CDR3 region has 16 residues. CDR1 and CDR2 (germline): SEHNR, FQNEAQ (reference sequence). The CDR3 region is CASSLMMGAVTNEQFF. DNA of the CDR3: TGTGCCAGCAGCTTAATGATGGGAGCGGTAACCAATGAGCAGTTCTTC. The variable domain in full, with the rest retrieved from reference TRBV7-9 and TRBJ2-1, is DTGVSQNPRHKITKRGQNVTFRCDPISEHNRLYWYRQTLGQGPEFLTYFQNEAQLEKSRLLSDRFSAERPKGSFSTLEIQRTEQGDSAMYLCASSLMMGAVTNEQFFGPGTRLTVL.

The chain couples TRBV30 to TRBJ2-1, with 8 bases lining up with TRBD1. CDR1 and CDR2 (germline): GTSNPN, SVGIG (reference sequence). V shed 1 base and J 7 bases; nucleotides not matched to a gene: 3. The CDR3 sequence is 13 residues long. This CDR3 is CAWSADRGNEQFF. The DNA of the CDR3 is TGTGCCTGGAGTGCCGACAGGGGTAATGAGCAGTTCTTC.

Only one count was recorded for this clone. This sequence joins TRBV6-5 and TRBJ1-2; D is perhaps TRBD1 (5 bases). There are 15 residues in the CDR3. Looked up from germline, CDR1 is MNHEY and CDR2 is SVGAGI. V lost 0 bases and J 6 bases, leaving 14 bases between the germline ends. The chain's CDR3 is CASSYSGGGVNGYTF. The CDR3 DNA reads TGTGCCAGCAGTTACTCCGGCGGGGGAGTGAATGGCTACACCTTC.

This rearrangement joins TRBV19 to TRBJ1-1, with D perhaps matching TRBD1 (5 bases). CDR1 is LNHDA, CDR2 SQIVND, per germline (reference sequence). The ends were cut back, 7 bases at V and 4 bases at J, with 22 bases in the middle. The CDR3 totals 16 residues. The CDR3 region has the DNA TGTGCCAGTATGGATGAATTGGGGGGTCTCGCCACTGAAGCTTTCTTT. Residues: CASMDELGGLATEAFF.

The chain has TRBV7-9 and TRBJ2-5, with D perhaps TRBD1 (5 bases). Germline V gene sequence: CDR1 SEHNR, CDR2 FQNEAQ (reference sequence). The CDR3 runs to 15 residues. Trimming took off 1 base at V and 5 bases at J, with 14 bases between the two ends. CDR3 in DNA: TGTGCCAGCAGCTTAGTCAAGGGGTACGAGGAGACCCAGTACTTC. This translates into CASSLVKGYEETQYF.

The rearrangement links TRBV6-4 to TRBJ2-3, with 7 bases that match TRBD1. Germline CDR1 reads MRHNA; CDR2 reads SNTAGT. Losses at the gene ends were 0 bases for V and 1 base for J; bases not matched to a gene: 4. The CDR3 runs to 16 residues. This CDR3 reads CASSDSTGLGTDTQYF. CDR3 DNA sequence: TGTGCCAGCAGTGACTCGACAGGGCTAGGCACAGATACGCAGTATTTT.

The chain uses TRBV5-1 and TRBJ2-2, with D possibly matching TRBD2 (5 bases). The ends were cut back, 6 bases at V and 2 bases at J, with 14 bases in the middle. The CDR3 contains 15 residues. CDR1 and CDR2 from the germline V gene are SGHRS and YFSETQ. Here the CDR3 reads CASNPELGNTGELFF. DNA for the CDR3: TGCGCCAGCAACCCCGAACTAGGTAACACCGGGGAGCTGTTTTTT.

This clone was recorded a few times. For the CDR3, the DNA is TGTGCCAGCAGCCCTGCCCGTCTAGCGGGAGGCGAGCAGTACTTC. It translates to CASSPARLAGGEQYF. This chain joins TRBV3-1 (or the pseudogene TRBV3-2) and TRBJ2-7; 11 bases are a match to TRBD2. V shed 4 bases and J 6 bases; nucleotides not matched to a gene: 8. Germline CDR1 is LGHDT and CDR2 is YNNKEL (reference sequence). This CDR3 contains 15 residues.

The chain recombines TRBV5-4 with TRBJ2-3, with TRBD2 matching over 10 bases. Germline CDR1 reads SGHNT; CDR2 reads YYREEE (reference sequence). The CDR3 covers 15 residues. The V segment lost 3 bases and the J segment 3 bases; nucleotides outside the gene matches: 4. CDR3 sequence (DNA): TGTGCCAGCAGCTACCCTAGCGGGGGAACAGATACGCAGTATTTT. It encodes CASSYPSGGTDTQYF.

The CDR3 DNA reads as TGTGCCAGCAGCAGATTTAGCGATACGCAGTATTTT. Its protein product is CASSRFSDTQYF. The V gene is TRBV7-2, the J gene TRBJ2-3; D gene unclear. Germline values: CDR1 SGHTA, CDR2 FQGNSA. The ends were cut back, 5 bases at V and 6 bases at J, with 9 bases in the middle. The CDR3 runs 12 residues.

In the case of this clone: The same CDR3 arises from other DNA sequences in this sample as well. This chain uses TRBV5-4 with TRBJ2-5, with a tentative D call TRBD1 (6 bases). The CDR3 is made up of 13 amino acids. Germline V gene data show CDR1 as SGHNT and CDR2 as YYREEE (reference sequence). Trimming took off 2 bases at V and 4 bases at J, with 9 bases between the two ends. The CDR3 spells CASSLQGRETQYF. The CDR3, as DNA: TGTGCCAGCAGCTTACAGGGACGAGAGACCCAGTACTTC.

This rearrangement joins TRBV6-2 or TRBV6-3 to TRBJ1-2; a possible D gene is TRBD1 (5 bases). The CDR3 has 15 residues. The germline V gene encodes CDR1 MNHEY and CDR2 SVGEGT. V lost 4 bases and J lost 5, with 17 bases in between. The DNA of the CDR3 is TGTGCCAGCAGTTTAACTAGCAGGGAGAGGTATGGCTACACCTTC. This sequence encodes CASSLTSRERYGYTF.

The rearrangement joins TRBV11-2 to TRBJ2-7; 12 bases match TRBD2. The CDR3 has 19 residues. Trimming at V came to 0 bases and at J to 2 bases, leaving 11 bases not matched to a gene. Germline CDR1 reads SGHAT; CDR2 reads FQNNGV. The CDR3 loop is CASSLDLTSGRWGAYEQYF. The CDR3 bases are TGTGCCAGCAGCTTAGATCTAACTAGCGGGAGGTGGGGAGCCTACGAGCAGTACTTC.

The chain carries TRBV28 and TRBJ2-5; TRBD2 might be the D (6 bases). This CDR3 has 13 residues. V was trimmed by 6 bases and J by 1 base, leaving 9 bases between them. CDR1 and CDR2 (germline): MDHEN, SYDVKM. The CDR3 sequence: CASRRGLQETQYF. The CDR3 nucleotides read TGTGCCAGCAGGAGGGGACTCCAAGAGACCCAGTACTTC.

This chain links TRBV4-3 with TRBJ2-6; possible D gene TRBD1, 6 bases. The V and J ends lost 0 bases and 1 base respectively, with 7 bases between them. Germline CDR1 LGHNA, CDR2 YSLEER. This CDR3 has 16 amino acids. The CDR3 DNA is TGCGCCAGCAGCCAAGAGAGGGGGTCTGGGGCCAACGTCCTGACTTTC. Translating it yields CASSQERGSGANVLTF.

The rearrangement links TRBV12-2 to TRBJ2-7; the table's D call of TRBD2 was not tested on the DNA. TRBV12-2 is annotated as a pseudogene. This CDR3 contains 15 residues. DNA for the CDR3: TGTGCAAGTCGCTCCGGGGGACGGTCGACCTACGAGCAGTACTTC. It translates to CASRSGGRSTYEQYF.